This T cell receptor (beta chain) was recovered during a study of shared clonotypes between healthy human individuals. Study overall: Donors were two women and three men aged 18 to 49.

In its sample, this clone was seen a few times. Its antigen remains unidentified. Germline V gives CDR1 SQVTM, CDR2 ANQGSEA. The CDR3 is 11 amino acids. V was shortened by 7 bases and J by 11 bases, with 15 bases between the two germline ends. Study observations and caveats: Larger richness was generally estimated for naive than memory subsets.

Sorted subsets were amplified in replicate PCRs using around 0.2 ug DNA, approximately 30,000 T cell genomes. This table comes from immunoSEQ multiplex PCR, and its TCRdb copy is limited to in-frame clones, with some not included. The data contain hundreds of thousands of clones, 96% of them seen just once; the ten biggest clones take up about 0.064%. The chain carries TRBV29-1 and TRBJ1-5; D unresolved. The receptor was isolated from a young woman in good health. The material sequenced was naive CD4+ T cells sorted from blood. This sample's subset: CD45RA+ positively selected. CDR3 coding DNA: TGCAGCGCAACGAGCCAATCGGCCCAGCATTTT. Translating it yields CSATSQSAQHF.